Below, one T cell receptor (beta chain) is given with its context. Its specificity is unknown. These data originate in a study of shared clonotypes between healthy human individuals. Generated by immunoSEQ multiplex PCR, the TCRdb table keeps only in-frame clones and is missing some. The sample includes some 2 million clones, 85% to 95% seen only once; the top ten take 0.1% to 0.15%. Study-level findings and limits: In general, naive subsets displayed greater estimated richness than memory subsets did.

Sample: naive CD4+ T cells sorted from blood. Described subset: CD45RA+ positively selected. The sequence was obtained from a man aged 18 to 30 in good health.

The CDR3: CASTFGEYTGELFF. In DNA form, the CDR3 reads TGTGCCAGCACATTTGGCGAATACACCGGGGAGCTGTTTTTT. The V gene is TRBV6-6, the J gene TRBJ2-2; unclear D gene. The CDR3 is 14 residues long. Trimming took 7 bases from V and 3 from J, leaving 12 bases between them. The germline gives CDR1 MNHNY, CDR2 SVGAGI (reference sequence).